This entry features one T cell receptor beta chain sequence. The V gene's germline CDR1 is SGHVS and CDR2 FNYEAQ. The CDR3 loop spans 14 amino acids. Trimming cost V 1 base and J 2 bases, with 7 bases left between them. The sample belongs to a study of shared clonotypes between healthy human individuals. Data came from immunoSEQ multiplex PCR; TCRdb stores just in-frame clones and leaves some out. The sample records 530,000 or so clones, 75% to 80% being singletons. The chain combines TRBV7-6 with TRBJ2-3; D gene uncertain. Sequenced material: PBMCs. This sequence originates from a woman aged 40 to 50 in good health. Some clones in this sample may be carry-over from other donors' samples. The CDR3 is CASSLVFDTDTQYF. In DNA, the CDR3 is TGTGCCAGCAGCTTAGTTTTCGACACAGATACGCAGTATTTT.